There are a few counts of the clone carrying this T cell receptor beta chain. What it binds is not known. Universal primer sites and UMIs were introduced during 5'RACE template-switching synthesis of TCR cDNA. One entry per CDR3 protein results from TCRdb running MiXCR on the 5' RACE reads. The sample records just under 600,000 distinct CDR3 sequences, about 14% being singletons. This sample was included in a study of T cells after yellow fever vaccination. Whole-study findings and limits: Highly abundant clonotypes carried over from the bulk population could end up in FACS-sorted repertoires as contaminants.

Germline lookup yields CDR1 LGHDT and CDR2 YNNKEL (reference sequence). The V end was cut by 2 bases, the J end by 4 bases, with 10 bases between. This CDR3 contains 14 residues. Sequenced material: PBMCs, taken on the day of the yellow fever booster vaccination. This TCR was recovered from a young man who received the YFV17D yellow fever vaccine. V and J are TRBV3-1 and TRBJ2-3; tentatively, D is TRBD1 or TRBD2 (5 bases each). CDR3 DNA: TGTGCCAGCAGCCAAAGAGGGACCTCAGATACGCAGTATTTT. It yields the protein CASSQRGTSDTQYF.